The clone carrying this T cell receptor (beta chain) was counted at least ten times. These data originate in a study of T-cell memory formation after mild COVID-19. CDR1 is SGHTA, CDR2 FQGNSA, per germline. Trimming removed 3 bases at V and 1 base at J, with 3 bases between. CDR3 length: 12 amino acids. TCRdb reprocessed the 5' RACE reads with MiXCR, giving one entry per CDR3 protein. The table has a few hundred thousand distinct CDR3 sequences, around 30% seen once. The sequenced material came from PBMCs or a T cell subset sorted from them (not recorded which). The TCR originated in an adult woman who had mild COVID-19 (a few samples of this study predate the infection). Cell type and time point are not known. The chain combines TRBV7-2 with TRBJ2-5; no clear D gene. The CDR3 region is CASSLVQETQYF. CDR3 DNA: TGTGCCAGCAGCTTGGTCCAAGAGACCCAGTACTTC.